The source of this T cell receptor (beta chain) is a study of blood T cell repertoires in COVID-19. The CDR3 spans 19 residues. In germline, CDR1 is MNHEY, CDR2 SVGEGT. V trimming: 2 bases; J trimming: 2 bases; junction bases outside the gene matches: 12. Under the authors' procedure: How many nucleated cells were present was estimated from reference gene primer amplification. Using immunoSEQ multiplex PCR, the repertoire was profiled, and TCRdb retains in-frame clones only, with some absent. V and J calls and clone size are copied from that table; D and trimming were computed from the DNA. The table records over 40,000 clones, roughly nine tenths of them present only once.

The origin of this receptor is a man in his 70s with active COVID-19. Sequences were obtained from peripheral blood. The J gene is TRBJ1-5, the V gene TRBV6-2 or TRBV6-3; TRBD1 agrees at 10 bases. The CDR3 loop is CASSYGDRGRGLGNQPQHF. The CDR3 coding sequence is TGTGCCAGCAGTTACGGGGACAGGGGTAGAGGGCTTGGCAATCAGCCCCAGCATTTT.